The 15 T cell receptor beta chains in this list originate from one sample, sequenced in a study of T cells after yellow fever vaccination. TCRdb redid the calling of the 5' RACE reads with MiXCR, one entry per CDR3 protein. The profile shows roughly 520,000 distinct CDR3 sequences, roughly 22% of them singletons. The source material was PBMCs, sampled roughly 23 days after the first yellow fever vaccination. The receptors come from a young man who received the YFV17D yellow fever vaccine.

This clonotype showed up just a few times. The genes are TRBV27 and TRBJ2-3; D may match TRBD1 or TRBD2 (7 bases each). V lost 5 bases, J lost 4 bases, and 22 bases lay in between. CDR3 length equals 17 residues. Germline CDR1 is MNHEY and CDR2 is SMNVEV (reference sequence). The CDR3 bases are TGTGCCAGCAGTCTGGCCAGGGGAGGGGGCGGAGCAGATACGCAGTATTTT. Amino acids: CASSLARGGGGADTQYF.

This clonotype came up a few times. This chain joins TRBV6-1 and TRBJ1-2; a weak D match, TRBD1 (5 bases). Germline V gene lookup returns CDR1 MNHNS and CDR2 SASEGT. Trimming shortened V by 6 bases and J by 9 bases, and 20 bases separated the two germline ends. The CDR3 extends over 14 amino acids. CDR3 bases: TGTGCCAGCAGACGTCAGGGACTCCTCCCTCGCTACACCTTC. Translating it yields CASRRQGLLPRYTF.

CDR3 coding DNA: TGCGCCAGCAGCCCCGGACAGGGAGACGAGCAGTACTTC. Protein product: CASSPGQGDEQYF. The chain joins TRBV4-1 to TRBJ2-7; TRBD1 aligns across 8 bases. The length of the CDR3 is 13 residues. Germline V lookup: CDR1 MGHRA, CDR2 YSYEKL. V trimming: 4 bases; J trimming: 5 bases; junction bases outside the gene matches: 4.

This clonotype was seen many times. The chain joins TRBV5-1 to TRBJ2-7; perhaps TRBD1 as D (6 bases). CDR3 length: 15 residues. With 4 bases removed from V and 5 bases from J, the gap between germline ends came to 19 bases. CDR1 SGHRS and CDR2 YFSETQ come from the germline V gene. The CDR3, as DNA: TGCGCCAGCAGCCTGGACGGAAGGGGGACCCACGAGCAGTACTTC. Its translation is CASSLDGRGTHEQYF.

This chain connects TRBV4-1 to TRBJ1-6; D remains ambiguous. The CDR3 totals 15 residues. Trimming left V 4 bases short and J 8 bases short, with 15 bases between. Germline assignment: CDR1 MGHRA and CDR2 YSYEKL. The CDR3 protein is CASSRPTRIDSPLHF. DNA of the CDR3: TGCGCCAGCAGCCGCCCGACTCGGATAGATTCACCCCTCCACTTT.

J is TRBJ2-3 and V is TRBV27, with a weak D call TRBD1 (6 bases). V was pared by 4 bases and J by 4 bases, with 18 bases between. Germline V CDR1 and CDR2: MNHEY, SMNVEV (reference sequence). The CDR3 has 16 residues. The CDR3 nucleotides read TGTGCCAGCAGTTCCCGTCGGGGCAGGGGTGCAGATACGCAGTATTTT. Translated: CASSSRRGRGADTQYF.

In this sample, this clonotype turned up a few times. This chain links TRBV7-2 with TRBJ2-1, with 16 nucleotides matching TRBD2. Losses at the gene ends were 5 bases for V and 8 bases for J; bases not matched to a gene: 6. Germline V gene lookup returns CDR1 SGHTA and CDR2 FQGNSA. The CDR3 contains 16 residues. CDR3 in amino acids: CASSTGTSGGAYEQFF. For the CDR3, the DNA is TGTGCCAGCAGCACCGGGACTAGCGGGGGGGCCTATGAGCAGTTCTTC.

The chain carries TRBV5-6 and TRBJ2-2, with 7 bases matching TRBD2. The CDR3 loop spans 15 amino acids. Germline lookup yields CDR1 SGHDT and CDR2 YYEEEE. V lost 3 bases, J lost 4 bases, and 6 bases stayed unmatched. The CDR3 reads CASSWDYTSTGELFF. For the CDR3, the DNA is TGTGCCAGCAGCTGGGACTATACAAGCACCGGGGAGCTGTTTTTT.

The rearrangement uses TRBV6-2 or TRBV6-3 and TRBJ1-1; possible D gene TRBD1, 5 bases. V was trimmed by 5 bases and J by 6 bases, leaving 10 bases between them. From germline, CDR1 is MNHEY and CDR2 SVGEGT. The CDR3 runs to 12 residues. This chain's CDR3 is CASSPGTSEAFF. As DNA, the CDR3 is TGTGCCAGCAGTCCCGGGACTTCTGAAGCTTTCTTT.

There are a few counts of this clonotype. V is TRBV12-3 or TRBV12-4 and J is TRBJ2-5; maybe TRBD1 (5 bases). The CDR3 loop spans 12 amino acids. The V end was cut by 6 bases, the J end by 5 bases, with 10 bases between. DNA for the CDR3: TGTGCCAGCAGGCCCTCAGGGGAGACCCAGTACTTC. Protein product: CASRPSGETQYF.

Only a few counts were recorded for this clonotype. This chain links TRBV6-5 with TRBJ1-1, with D unresolved. The V end was cut by 6 bases, the J end by 8 bases, with 13 bases between. CDR1 MNHEY and CDR2 SVGAGI come from the germline V gene. There are 12 residues in the CDR3. The CDR3 DNA is TGTGCCAGCAGCAACCTCGGGAGGGAAGCTTTCTTT. It specifies CASSNLGREAFF.

The rearrangement joins TRBV11-2 to TRBJ2-3, with D hard to call. The CDR3 spans 14 residues. Germline V gives CDR1 SGHAT, CDR2 FQNNGV. V was trimmed by 0 bases and J by 0 bases, leaving 4 bases between them. CDR3 residues: CASSLELSTDTQYF. For the CDR3, the DNA is TGTGCCAGCAGCTTAGAACTCAGCACAGATACGCAGTATTTT. Supplemented by reference TRBV11-2 and TRBJ2-3, the full variable domain reads EAGVAQSPRYKIIEKRQSVAFWCNPISGHATLYWYQQILGQGPKLLIQFQNNGVVDDSQLPKDRFSAERLKGVDSTLKIQPAKLEDSAVYLCASSLELSTDTQYFGPGTRLTVL.

The V gene is TRBV4-2, the J gene TRBJ1-5; D not resolved. V was pared by 1 base and J by 2 bases, with 12 bases between. The germline gives CDR1 LGHNA, CDR2 YNFKEQ. This CDR3 has 16 amino acids. The CDR3 DNA is TGTGCCAGCAGCCAAGGACTGGGGTTAGGCAATCAGCCCCAGCATTTT. Its protein product is CASSQGLGLGNQPQHF.

The chain has TRBV4-3 and TRBJ2-5, with D tentatively TRBD2 (7 bases). From germline, CDR1 is LGHNA and CDR2 YSLEER. Trimming pared 0 bases from V and 6 bases from J, leaving 11 bases between. The CDR3 totals 14 residues. The CDR3 DNA reads as TGCGCCAGCAGCCAAGATGGGCGGGGGCAGACCCAGTACTTC. Protein product: CASSQDGRGQTQYF.

V and J are TRBV6-2 or TRBV6-3 and TRBJ2-7; D is perhaps TRBD1 or TRBD2 (5 bases each). Looked up from germline, CDR1 is MNHEY and CDR2 is SVGEGT. The germline V and J ends were trimmed by 0 bases and 4 bases, with 13 bases remaining between them. This CDR3 region has 15 residues. The CDR3 nucleotides are TGTGCCAGCAGTTACTCGACGGGACCGCCTTACGAGCAGTACTTC. This sequence encodes CASSYSTGPPYEQYF.